This T cell receptor (beta chain) was captured in a study of CD8+ T cells in alopecia areata. Study summary: Recipients were roughly 6-10-week-old female C3H/HeJ mice grafted with skin from 6-12-month-old C3H/HeJ donors with spontaneous alopecia.

RNA extraction and reverse transcription yielded cDNA as sequencing template. This table comes from immunoSEQ multiplex PCR, and its TCRdb copy is limited to in-frame clones, with some not included. The profile covers roughly 120,000 clones, none occurring a single time. The germline CDR1 and CDR2 sequences are NNHDY and SYVADS. CDR3 size: 15 residues. Overall study findings and caveats: Affected lesional scalp, above all in alopecia totalis/universalis, was more clonal than normal scalp. TCRs were shared less clearly across patients than in mice, possibly for HLA-related reasons. There were also resident alphabeta T cells of normal skin sequenced in scalp samples.

This clone occurred a few times. Antigen specificity is unknown. Mouse germline and gene names are used. Read data end 4 residues before the CDR3 end; the end is taken from the germline J gene. The receptor's source is a C3H/HeJ mouse with alopecia areata. MHC haplotype of the strain: H2-k. This chain links TRBV13-3 with TRBJ2-2, with 13 bases that match TRBD2. The sequencing input was lesional skin. CDR3 loop: CASRDWGGADGQLYF. The CDR3 DNA, read in part, is TGTGCCAGCAGGGACTGGGGGGGCGCGGACGGG.